This T cell receptor (beta chain) was captured in a study of T cells in localized non-small cell lung cancer. Comment on this clone: One end of the junction fails to match germline, which may point to a read error.

Germline loops: CDR1 MGHRA, CDR2 YSYEKL. There are 16 residues in the CDR3. Data came from immunoSEQ multiplex PCR; TCRdb stores just in-frame clones and leaves some out. The sample yields some 51,000 clones, 86% seen once. The sample consisted of peripheral blood, taken before any cancer treatment. The chain joins TRBV4-1 to TRBJ2-3, with TRBD1 matching over 7 bases. The receptor was isolated from a woman aged 35 to 70 with stage I lung adenocarcinoma. The CDR3 loop is CASSQGPDRFTYTQYF. CDR3 coding DNA: TGCGCCAGCAGCCAAGGACCGGACAGGTTCACATATACGCAGTATTTT.